The 26 T cell receptor beta chains listed next were all sequenced from one sample in a study of OX40 agonist ivuxolimab in advanced cancers. Clones were sequenced by immunoSEQ multiplex PCR, and TCRdb holds only the in-frame ones, with some missing. The sample has about 13,000 clones, around 80% seen once. Sequenced here: CD4+ or CD8+ T cells sorted from blood, sampled in a trial of the OX40 agonist ivuxolimab. The receptors derive from an adult with an advanced solid tumor such as melanoma, head and neck, liver or kidney cancer.

This chain uses TRBV13 with TRBJ2-1, with 7 bases that match TRBD1. CDR3 length: 16 amino acids. Losses at the gene ends were 3 bases for V and 0 bases for J; bases not matched to a gene: 5. The germline V gene has CDR1 PRHDT and CDR2 FYEKMQ (reference sequence). CDR3 nucleotide sequence: TGTGCCAGCAGCTTGGGCAGGGGGATCTCCTACAATGAGCAGTTCTTC. Its protein product is CASSLGRGISYNEQFF. Complete variable domain (other parts from reference TRBV13 and TRBJ2-1): AAGVIQSPRHLIKEKRETATLKCYPIPRHDTVYWYQQGPGQDPQFLISFYEKMQSDKGSIPDRFSAQQFSDYHSELNMSSLELGDSALYFCASSLGRGISYNEQFFGPGTRLTVL.

This clone has only one observation. J is TRBJ2-1 and V is TRBV7-8; the match to TRBD2 covers 7 bases. V lost 1 base to trimming and J lost 7 bases; unmatched junction nucleotides: 13. In germline, CDR1 is SGHVS, CDR2 FQNEAQ. The CDR3 covers 17 residues. The CDR3 sequence: CASSLGPPGGSVNEQFF. CDR3 coding DNA: TGTGCCAGCAGCTTAGGACCTCCCGGGGGGTCTGTGAATGAGCAGTTCTTC.

This clone is judged hyperexpanded. The chain has TRBV5-4 and TRBJ1-2; TRBD1 is a possible D gene (5 bases). V lost 4 bases to trimming and J lost 5 bases, with 18 bases between them. CDR1 is SGHNT and CDR2 is YYREEE in the germline V gene (reference sequence). CDR3 length: 15 amino acids. CDR3 residues: CASSPLEQAVYGYTF. The CDR3 DNA reads as TGTGCCAGCAGCCCTCTCGAACAGGCCGTTTATGGCTACACCTTC. Complete variable domain (other parts from reference TRBV5-4 and TRBJ1-2): ETGVTQSPTHLIKTRGQQVTLRCSSQSGHNTVSWYQQALGQGPQFIFQYYREEENGRGNFPPRFSGLQFPNYSSELNVNALELDDSALYLCASSPLEQAVYGYTFGSGTRLTVV.

This clone is judged large. The chain carries TRBV7-9 and TRBJ1-1; 8 bases are a match to TRBD1. The trim removed 8 bases at V and 5 bases at J, leaving 4 bases unmatched. The length of the CDR3 is 12 residues. Per the germline V gene, CDR1 is SEHNR and CDR2 is FQNEAQ (reference sequence). The CDR3 reads CASQTGGTEAFF. The CDR3 nucleotides are TGTGCCAGCCAAACAGGGGGGACTGAAGCTTTCTTT.

The chain is built from TRBV27 and TRBJ1-2; D gene ambiguous. The germline CDR1 and CDR2 sequences are MNHEY and SMNVEV (reference sequence). Trimming pared 0 bases from V and 2 bases from J, leaving 7 bases between. CDR3 length equals 14 residues. This CDR3 is CASSLSPRNYGYTF. The DNA for the CDR3 is TGTGCCAGCAGTTTATCTCCCAGGAACTATGGCTACACCTTC.

The chain recombines TRBV7-2 with TRBJ2-2, with TRBD2 matching 7 bases. The germline gives CDR1 SGHTA, CDR2 FQGNSA. This CDR3 spans 14 amino acids. The V and J ends lost 6 bases and 6 bases, in that order; junction bases with no gene match: 7. CDR3 nucleotide sequence: TGTGCCAGCAGTCCAGCGGGGCCCCCCGGGGAGCTGTTTTTT. This gives the protein CASSPAGPPGELFF.

This chain links TRBV9 with TRBJ1-6, with 7 bases lining up with TRBD1. Unmatched junction bases numbered 15, after V lost 3 bases and J lost 9 bases. CDR1 SGDLS and CDR2 YYNGEE come from the germline V gene. CDR3 length: 17 residues. The CDR3 DNA follows: TGTGCCAGCAGCGATGACCTTTCAGGGGGGCTCAGTTCACCCCTCCACTTT. It is translated as CASSDDLSGGLSSPLHF. Full variable domain (remainder filled in from reference TRBV9 and TRBJ1-6): DSGVTQTPKHLITATGQRVTLRCSPRSGDLSVYWYQQSLDQGLQFLIQYYNGEERAKGNILERFSAQQFPDLHSELNLSSLELGDSALYFCASSDDLSGGLSSPLHFGNGTRLTVT.

V and J are TRBV11-3 and TRBJ2-7; the match to TRBD1 covers 7 bases. CDR3 length: 15 amino acids. CDR1 SGHNT and CDR2 YENEEA come from the germline V gene. Germline trimming cut 5 bases from V and 1 base from J; bases unmatched to any gene: 8. The DNA of the CDR3 is TGTGCCAGCAGCATAACAGGGGTTAATTCCTACGAGCAGTACTTC. The encoded protein is CASSITGVNSYEQYF.

The rearrangement links TRBV2 to TRBJ2-2; D gene ambiguous. The CDR3 is made up of 15 amino acids. Trimming pared 2 bases from V and 4 bases from J, leaving 11 bases between. Germline V lookup: CDR1 SNHLY, CDR2 FYNNEI. The CDR3 DNA sequence: TGTGCCAGCAGTGAATGGGTCGGGTCCACCGGGGAGCTGTTTTTT. Its protein product is CASSEWVGSTGELFF. Drawing the rest from reference TRBV2 and TRBJ2-2, the complete variable domain is EPEVTQTPSHQVTQMGQEVILRCVPISNHLYFYWYRQILGQKVEFLVSFYNNEISEKSEIFDDQFSVERPDGSNFTLKIRSTKLEDSAMYFCASSEWVGSTGELFFGEGSRLTVL.

The CDR3, as DNA: TGTGCCAGCAGTGATGCGGGAGGGCCATACGAGCAGTACTTC. Its translation is CASSDAGGPYEQYF. The rearrangement joins TRBV2 to TRBJ2-7, with 9 nucleotides matching TRBD2. The V segment lost 3 bases and the J segment 4 bases; nucleotides outside the gene matches: 4. The CDR3 has 14 amino acids. Looked up from germline, CDR1 is SNHLY and CDR2 is FYNNEI.

The J gene is TRBJ2-7, the V gene TRBV29-1; weak D call: TRBD2 (7 bases). V lost 3 bases and J 5 bases, leaving 17 bases between the germline ends. The CDR3 spans 14 residues. The germline gives CDR1 SQVTM, CDR2 ANQGSEA. The CDR3 bases are TGCAGCGTTGACGGAGGGGGGGTCGGGGACGAGCAGTACTTC. The encoded protein is CSVDGGGVGDEQYF.

The gene calls are TRBV28 and TRBJ2-1; tentative D call: TRBD2 (5 bases). Germline V gene lookup returns CDR1 MDHEN and CDR2 SYDVKM. V dropped 6 bases and J dropped 5 bases, with 17 bases sitting between them. There are 15 residues in the CDR3. CDR3 residues: CASSLPRAGNNEQFF. CDR3 bases: TGTGCCAGCAGCCTCCCTAGGGCGGGTAACAATGAGCAGTTCTTC.

CDR3 in DNA: TGTGCCTGGAAGGGGGGTAGCGATACGCAGTATTTT. It yields the protein CAWKGGSDTQYF. The chain is built from TRBV30 and TRBJ2-3, with D tentatively TRBD1 or TRBD2 (6 bases each). With 4 bases removed from V and 6 bases from J, the gap between germline ends came to 11 bases. Germline values: CDR1 GTSNPN, CDR2 SVGIG (reference sequence). The CDR3 covers 12 residues.

The chain combines TRBV10-2 with TRBJ1-1, with unresolved D. The V gene's germline CDR1 is WSHSY and CDR2 SAAADI. The CDR3 sequence is 11 residues long. With 3 bases removed from V and 7 bases from J, the gap between germline ends came to 6 bases. The CDR3 sequence is CASSEGFEAFF. The CDR3, as DNA: TGCGCCAGCAGTGAAGGCTTTGAAGCTTTCTTT.

The table lists this clone with a count of one. This chain links TRBV11-2 with TRBJ2-6, with D unclear. CDR1 SGHAT and CDR2 FQNNGV come from the germline V gene. The V gene lost 1 base and the J gene lost 0 bases, with 7 bases spanning the gap. The CDR3 length is 16 residues. Here the CDR3 DNA reads TGTGCCAGCAGCTTAGGACAAACCTCTGGGGCCAACGTCCTGACTTTC. This translates into CASSLGQTSGANVLTF.

As to this clone: This may arise from a read error, as a much more abundant clone is one base away. Here the CDR3 omits its conserved ending phenylalanine or tryptophan, so a read error is the likely source. The V gene is TRBV7-9, the J gene TRBJ1-2; D call uncertain. Trimming stripped 4 bases from V and 5 bases from J, with 11 bases between. The CDR3 covers 13 residues. The germline gives CDR1 SEHNR, CDR2 FQNEAQ (reference sequence). The CDR3 region has the DNA TGTGCCAGCAGCTCCGACCGTCCTTATGGCTACACCCTC. Translated: CASSSDRPYGYTL.

To note about this clone: Sequence at one end of the junction differs from germline and may be a read error. The V and J genes are TRBV7-7 and TRBJ2-1, with D unresolved. This CDR3 spans 15 amino acids. Germline CDR1 reads SSHAT; CDR2 reads FNYEAQ (reference sequence). This chain's CDR3 is CASSLAGSAYNEQFF. The CDR3 DNA reads TGTGCTAGCAGCTTAGCCGGATCTGCCTACAATGAGCAGTTCTTC.

The gene calls are TRBV5-8 and TRBJ2-3; TRBD1 agrees at 9 bases. The CDR3 has 15 residues. With 4 bases clipped from V and 0 bases from J, the junction kept 3 bases outside the gene matches. CDR1 and CDR2 from the germline V gene are SGHTS and YDEGEE. CDR3 loop: CASSTGTGSTDTQYF. In nucleotides, the CDR3 is TGTGCCAGCAGCACTGGGACAGGGAGCACAGATACGCAGTATTTT.

Concerning this clone itself: The same CDR3 is also encoded by other DNA sequences in this sample. This rearrangement joins TRBV11-2 to TRBJ2-7, with no clear D. The CDR3 has 12 residues. V gave up 5 bases and J gave up 7 bases, with 12 bases separating them. CDR1 SGHAT and CDR2 FQNNGV come from the germline V gene. The CDR3 nucleotides read TGTGCCAGCAGCCTGGGTGGCCGGGAGCAGTACTTC. This sequence encodes CASSLGGREQYF.

The chain carries TRBV19 and TRBJ2-1, with D maybe TRBD1 (5 bases). The CDR3 loop spans 11 amino acids. Germline V CDR1 and CDR2: LNHDA, SQIVND (reference sequence). Trimming stripped 4 bases from V and 9 bases from J, with 7 bases between. CDR3 in amino acids: CASSRGGEQFF. The DNA for the CDR3 is TGTGCCAGTAGTAGGGGCGGTGAGCAGTTCTTC.

The chain recombines TRBV21-1 with TRBJ2-4. TRBV21-1 is a listed pseudogene. The CDR3 loop spans 17 amino acids. CDR3 DNA: TGTGCCAGCAGCGTCAACCGGGACCGGGAAGCCAAAAACATTCAGTACTTC. It is translated as CASSVNRDREAKNIQYF.

The rearrangement links TRBV5-6 to TRBJ2-7; 12 positions match TRBD2. The CDR3 covers 19 residues. Germline values: CDR1 SGHDT, CDR2 YYEEEE. J lost 2 bases, V lost 3 bases, and 15 bases had no gene match. CDR3 sequence reads: CASSSGLAGIPRRPYEQYF. The CDR3 DNA reads as TGTGCCAGCAGCTCTGGACTAGCGGGGATACCCCGTCGGCCCTACGAGCAGTACTTC.

This chain joins TRBV7-8 and TRBJ1-5; tentative D call: TRBD1 (6 bases). This CDR3 is built from 16 residues. Germline V gene data show CDR1 as SGHVS and CDR2 as FQNEAQ. The V end was cut by 5 bases, the J end by 3 bases, with 17 bases between. Here the CDR3 DNA reads TGTGCCAGCAGCCCGAGCGTGGGGGGCCCCAATCAGCCCCAGCATTTT. Protein product: CASSPSVGGPNQPQHF.

This chain links TRBV28 with TRBJ1-2, with 8 bases that match TRBD1. V was clipped by 6 bases and J by 2 bases; unmatched bases: 14. CDR1 MDHEN and CDR2 SYDVKM come from the germline V gene. The CDR3 runs 17 residues. The DNA for the CDR3 is TGTGCCAGCAGGAGGATTACAGGGGGGGCGATGAACTATGGCTACACCTTC. Protein: CASRRITGGAMNYGYTF.

This sequence joins TRBV6-1 and TRBJ1-1; D gene ambiguous. The length of the CDR3 is 13 residues. Trimming stripped 6 bases from V and 9 bases from J, with 17 bases between. Germline V gene data show CDR1 as MNHNS and CDR2 as SASEGT. The CDR3 protein is CASSPVPGSQAFF. CDR3 nucleotides: TGTGCCAGCAGCCCCGTCCCCGGGTCTCAAGCTTTCTTT.

A remark on this clone: One junction end does not reproduce the germline sequence, and a read error may be involved. For the CDR3, the DNA is TGTGCCCGCAGCTTGGGGGGGGATCAGCCCCAGCATTTT. Translation: CARSLGGDQPQHF. V and J are TRBV5-6 and TRBJ1-5; D possibly corresponds to TRBD1 (5 bases). Germline assignment: CDR1 SGHDT and CDR2 YYEEEE. CDR3 size: 13 residues.